This TCR beta chain derives from a study of T cells after yellow fever vaccination. TCRdb itself ran the 5' RACE reads through MiXCR, one entry per CDR3 protein. The table records more than 45,000 distinct CDR3 sequences, 5.5% to 6% of them present only once. This clonotype was seen a few times. Germline values: CDR1 MNHEY, CDR2 SVGAGI. Trimming took off 0 bases at V and 3 bases at J, with 11 bases between the two ends. The CDR3 length is 15 residues. The receptor was derived from a man aged 18-30 years who received the YFV17D yellow fever vaccine. The chain couples TRBV6-5 to TRBJ1-2; possibly TRBD1 for D (5 bases). Specimen: PBMCs, either bulk or a sorted T-cell subset (CD4+, CD8+, memory, or dextramer-sorted; not recorded which), collected on the day of the yellow fever booster vaccination. The CDR3 bases are TGTGCCAGCAGTTACTCTGGGGCACTCTACTATGGCTACACCTTC. Its protein product is CASSYSGALYYGYTF.